Listed below are T cell receptor beta chains from one sample, sequenced in a study of blood T cell repertoires in COVID-19. TCRdb's copy holds only in-frame clones and misses some; the assay was immunoSEQ multiplex PCR. The sample records roughly 88,000 clones, about 82% being singletons. The sequencing input was peripheral blood. The receptors come from an elderly woman with acute or convalescent COVID-19. Each CDR3 is given with its conserved first and last residue. The D gene is left open where the match is weak. Size tells how often a clone was seen (once, few, many) or the class of an expanded clone, and some rows leave it out.

clone size	J gene	CDR3 length	D gene	V gene	CDR3 protein	CDR3 DNA
-	TRBJ2-2	14	-	TRBV3-1/TRBV3-2	CASSQGSTGGELFF	TGTGCCAGCAGCCAAGGGTCCACGGGCGGGGAGCTGTTTTTT
-	TRBJ1-6	13	-	TRBV30	CAWSGQKNSPLHF	TGTGCCTGGAGTGGCCAGAAGAATTCACCCCTCCACTTT
-	TRBJ2-7	13	TRBD2	TRBV7-8	CASSFGTRDEQYF	TGTGCCAGCAGCTTCGGGACTAGGGACGAGCAGTACTTC
-	TRBJ2-7	14	-	TRBV2	CASSERESSYEQYF	TGTGCCAGCAGTGAAAGGGAGAGTTCCTACGAGCAGTACTTC
once	TRBJ2-4	13	TRBD1	TRBV27	CASSWTGENIQYF	TGTGCCAGCAGTTGGACAGGGGAAAACATTCAGTACTTC
-	TRBJ1-6	14	-	TRBV24-1	CATRPEGNNSPLHF	TGTGCCACCAGGCCAGAGGGAAATAATTCACCCCTCCACTTT
-	TRBJ2-6	16	TRBD1	TRBV7-3	CASSPTSIGGWNVLTF	TGTGCCAGCAGCCCGACAAGCATAGGGGGCTGGAACGTCCTGACTTTC
-	TRBJ1-5	16	TRBD1	TRBV29-1	CSVVYGPTGGNQPQHF	TGCAGCGTCGTTTACGGTCCGACAGGGGGCAACCAGCCCCAGCATTTT
-	TRBJ1-2	16	-	TRBV19	CASSTSPGSHLYGYTF	TGTGCCAGTAGTACCTCGCCCGGGAGTCATCTCTATGGCTACACCTTC
once	TRBJ2-1	15	TRBD1	TRBV19	CASSIGQGFYNEQFF	TGTGCCAGTAGTATCGGACAGGGATTTTACAATGAGCAGTTCTTC
-	TRBJ1-3	14	-	TRBV2	CASSERSSGNTIYF	TGTGCCAGCAGTGAGCGGAGCTCTGGAAACACCATATATTTT
once	TRBJ2-7	14	TRBD1	TRBV30	CAWSIPGGRYEQYF	TGTGCCTGGAGTATCCCAGGGGGCCGGTACGAGCAGTACTTC
few	TRBJ2-3	16	-	TRBV15	CATSREPLASTDTQYF	TGTGCCACCAGCAGAGAGCCTCTGGCTAGCACAGATACGCAGTATTTT
-	TRBJ2-1	13	TRBD1	TRBV6-5	CASRYSQGAGQFF	TGTGCCAGCAGGTATTCCCAGGGGGCCGGGCAGTTCTTC
-	TRBJ2-7	12	-	TRBV27	CASRGTGLEQYF	TGTGCCAGCAGGGGAACAGGGCTCGAGCAGTACTTC
-	TRBJ2-7	13	-	TRBV7-2	CASSSRTGYEQYF	TGTGCCAGCAGCTCACGAACAGGGTACGAGCAGTACTTC
-	TRBJ1-5	16	TRBD1	TRBV2	CASRPDRGVINQPQHF	TGTGCCAGCAGACCCGACAGGGGAGTAATCAATCAGCCCCAGCATTTT
once	TRBJ2-5	18	-	TRBV21-1	CASRVKGLAGAKQETQYF	TGTGCCAGCAGGGTCAAAGGACTAGCGGGGGCCAAACAAGAGACCCAGTACTTC
-	TRBJ2-5	16	-	TRBV30	CAWSPPPGQPGQTQYF	TGTGCCTGGAGTCCCCCCCCAGGACAACCGGGCCAGACCCAGTACTTC
-	TRBJ1-3	14	-	TRBV19	CASSIEGGVYTIYF	TGTGCCAGTAGTATTGAGGGCGGAGTTTACACCATATATTTT
-	TRBJ1-2	14	-	TRBV5-1	CASSLATDAAGYTF	TGCGCCAGCAGCTTGGCCACGGATGCGGCGGGCTACACCTTC
-	TRBJ1-3	15	-	TRBV5-6	CASSLAGGPGNTIYF	TGTGCCAGCAGCTTGGCCGGCGGTCCTGGAAACACCATATATTTT
-	TRBJ1-2	16	TRBD1	TRBV18	CASSPPDRSSRYGYTF	TGTGCCAGCTCACCACCGGACAGGTCGTCTAGGTATGGCTACACCTTC
-	TRBJ1-1	13	-	TRBV3-1/TRBV3-2	CASSQGGQLEAFF	TGTGCCAGCAGCCAAGGGGGGCAGCTTGAAGCTTTCTTT
-	TRBJ1-2	14	TRBD1	TRBV18	CASSPDRGGYGYTF	TGTGCCAGCTCACCGGACAGGGGTGGGTATGGCTACACCTTC
once	TRBJ2-7	12	TRBD2	TRBV7-8	CAAGGLTYEQYF	TGTGCAGCGGGGGGCCTTACCTACGAGCAGTACTTC
-	TRBJ1-1	14	-	TRBV18	CASSPPEFRREAFF	TGTGCCAGCTCACCACCGGAATTCAGGCGTGAAGCTTTCTTT
once	TRBJ1-3	15	-	TRBV7-2	CASSRDTSSGNTIYF	TGTGCCAGCAGCCGGGACACCTCCTCTGGAAACACCATATATTTT
-	TRBJ2-2	17	TRBD1	TRBV7-9	CASSHTIGTGNTGELFF	TGTGCCAGCAGCCACACGATCGGGACAGGGAACACCGGGGAGCTGTTTTTT
once	TRBJ2-1	15	TRBD2	TRBV4-2	CASSQRGGGADEQFF	TGTGCCAGCAGCCAGCGGGGCGGGGGGGCCGATGAGCAGTTCTTC
-	TRBJ2-1	13	TRBD2	TRBV10-3	CAVGTSGAGEQFF	TGTGCCGTCGGGACTAGCGGGGCTGGTGAGCAGTTCTTC
-	TRBJ2-7	14	TRBD2	TRBV5-4	CASSLDSGGYEQYF	TGTGCCAGCAGCCTTGATAGCGGGGGATACGAGCAGTACTTC
few	TRBJ1-1	16	-	TRBV3-1/TRBV3-2	CASSRVHRVWNTEAFF	TGTGCCAGCAGCCGTGTCCACAGGGTGTGGAACACTGAAGCTTTCTTT
-	TRBJ1-2	14	-	TRBV28	CASSLSSLGYGYTF	TGTGCCAGCAGCCTTTCGAGTCTTGGCTATGGCTACACCTTC
-	TRBJ2-5	16	TRBD2	TRBV19	CASTSGLASLQETQYF	TGTGCCAGTACTAGCGGACTAGCGTCGTTACAAGAGACCCAGTACTTC
-	TRBJ1-6	12	TRBD1	TRBV28	CASSPDRAALHF	TGTGCCAGCAGCCCGGACAGGGCTGCCCTCCACTTT
few	TRBJ1-5	15	-	TRBV7-8	CASSFFRAGNQPQHF	TGTGCCAGCAGCTTCTTCCGCGCGGGCAATCAGCCCCAGCATTTT
-	TRBJ1-1	15	-	TRBV7-9	CASSLVGRRDTEAFF	TGTGCCAGCAGCTTAGTGGGTAGGCGGGACACTGAAGCTTTCTTT
-	TRBJ2-3	13	-	TRBV6-5	CASSRGGDRFKYF	TGTGCCAGCAGCCGAGGCGGGGACCGATTTAAGTATTTT
few	TRBJ2-1	17	TRBD2	TRBV7-9	CASSLRPQRGVFNEQFF	TGTGCCAGCAGCCTCCGACCCCAGCGGGGAGTCTTCAATGAGCAGTTCTTC
-	TRBJ1-4	16	TRBD1	TRBV6-5	CASSYAGTGSNEKLFF	TGTGCCAGCAGTTACGCTGGGACAGGGAGTAATGAAAAACTGTTTTTT
-	TRBJ1-1	13	-	TRBV5-4	CASSGQPNTEAFF	TGTGCCAGCAGCGGACAGCCGAACACTGAAGCTTTCTTT
-	TRBJ2-2	16	-	TRBV18	CASSPSGTQNTGELFF	TGTGCCAGCTCACCATCCGGGACTCAGAACACCGGGGAGCTGTTTTTT
-	TRBJ1-2	15	TRBD1	TRBV14	CASSQGAGGAYGYTF	TGTGCCAGCAGCCAGGGAGCAGGGGGCGCCTATGGCTACACCTTC
-	TRBJ2-1	14	TRBD2	TRBV30	CAWAVGTRVNEQFF	TGTGCCTGGGCCGTAGGGACTAGGGTAAATGAGCAGTTCTTC
-	TRBJ1-6	17	TRBD1	TRBV7-9	CASSLLASGTGTSPLHF	TGTGCCAGCAGCTTACTAGCGTCGGGGACAGGGACTTCACCCCTCCACTTT
-	TRBJ1-5	13	-	TRBV29-1	CSVEGQGNQPQHF	TGCAGCGTTGAAGGCCAGGGCAATCAGCCCCAGCATTTT
-	TRBJ1-2	14	TRBD1	TRBV7-9	CASSLASTQGRYTF	TGTGCCAGCAGCTTAGCATCGACACAGGGGCGTTACACCTTC
-	TRBJ1-1	16	-	TRBV3-1/TRBV3-2	CASSQDRAKGYTEAFF	TGTGCCAGCAGCCAAGATAGGGCTAAGGGGTACACTGAAGCTTTCTTT
-	TRBJ2-6	18	-	TRBV10-3	CAIKGHAQLNSGANVLTF	TGTGCCATCAAGGGACACGCACAACTTAACTCTGGGGCCAACGTCCTGACTTTC
few	TRBJ2-2	16	-	TRBV5-6	CASSPGIRTDGGELFF	TGTGCCAGCAGCCCCGGTATTAGGACAGACGGCGGGGAGCTGTTTTTT
once	TRBJ1-2	12	-	TRBV5-8	CASSSDRYGYTF	TGTGCCAGCAGCTCAGATCGCTATGGCTACACCTTC
-	TRBJ2-7	14	-	TRBV14	CASSQQGTHFEQYF	TGTGCCAGCAGCCAGCAGGGGACCCATTTTGAGCAGTACTTC
-	TRBJ2-4	14	-	TRBV11-2	CASSSRLAKNIQYF	TGTGCCAGCAGCTCTCGACTAGCCAAAAACATTCAGTACTTC
-	TRBJ2-3	14	-	TRBV7-9	CASSLGGITDTQYF	TGTGCCAGCAGCTTAGGGGGCATCACAGATACGCAGTATTTT